The source of this TCR beta chain is a study of T cell repertoires in cytomegalovirus infection. MiXCR, applied by TCRdb to the reads, yields one record per CDR3 protein. The sample includes under 200,000 distinct CDR3 sequences, about a tenth of them seen just once. Per germline, CDR1 MNHEY and CDR2 SVGEGT. The CDR3 is 17 amino acids. With 3 bases clipped from V and 5 bases from J, the junction kept 11 bases outside the gene matches. Regarding this clonotype: What it recognizes is unknown.

Broader study findings: Within the response measured ex vivo, HLA-C-restricted CMV-specific TCR beta clonotypes were dominant.

V is TRBV6-2 or TRBV6-3 and J is TRBJ2-3; TRBD1 agrees at 10 bases. The TCR sequence derives from a human donor in good health (CMV status not recorded). Some clones in this sample may be carry-over from other donors' samples. The sequencing input was PBMCs. The chain's CDR3 is CASSYPIRQGARDTQYF. CDR3 nucleotide sequence: TGTGCCAGCAGTTATCCGATTCGACAGGGGGCAAGAGATACGCAGTATTTT.